This T cell receptor beta chain was observed in a study of blood T cells in healthy people across ages. Primed by a sample-barcoded 5' primer and a J-beta primer mix, a second PCR proceeded for roughly 7 to 11 cycles. Individual samples furnished no less than 2.5 million CDR3-containing paired-end reads apiece. A single record per CDR3 protein comes from TCRdb applying MiXCR to the 5' RACE reads. The table includes about 570,000 distinct CDR3 sequences, about 27% detected once. This clonotype has just a few counts. Its specificity is not known. Points from the study as a whole: Diversity was higher, and naive CD4+ cells more numerous, in long-lived donors than in aged donors.

From germline, CDR1 is MNHEY and CDR2 SVGEGT. V was shortened by 2 bases and J by 0 bases, with 11 bases between the two germline ends. The CDR3 loop spans 16 amino acids. Researchers report isolating at least 6.5 million PBMCs per sample. This sample also appeared in a second study, on T cells of mothers and their children. Per that paper: The analysis detected no persistent microchimeric T cell clones.

The sequencing input was blood. The sequence was collected from a boy between 2 and 10 years old in good health. J is TRBJ1-3 and V is TRBV6-2 or TRBV6-3; unclear D gene. The CDR3 loop is CASSYNQLASGNTIYF. The DNA for the CDR3 is TGTGCCAGCAGTTACAACCAGCTTGCCTCTGGAAACACCATATATTTT.